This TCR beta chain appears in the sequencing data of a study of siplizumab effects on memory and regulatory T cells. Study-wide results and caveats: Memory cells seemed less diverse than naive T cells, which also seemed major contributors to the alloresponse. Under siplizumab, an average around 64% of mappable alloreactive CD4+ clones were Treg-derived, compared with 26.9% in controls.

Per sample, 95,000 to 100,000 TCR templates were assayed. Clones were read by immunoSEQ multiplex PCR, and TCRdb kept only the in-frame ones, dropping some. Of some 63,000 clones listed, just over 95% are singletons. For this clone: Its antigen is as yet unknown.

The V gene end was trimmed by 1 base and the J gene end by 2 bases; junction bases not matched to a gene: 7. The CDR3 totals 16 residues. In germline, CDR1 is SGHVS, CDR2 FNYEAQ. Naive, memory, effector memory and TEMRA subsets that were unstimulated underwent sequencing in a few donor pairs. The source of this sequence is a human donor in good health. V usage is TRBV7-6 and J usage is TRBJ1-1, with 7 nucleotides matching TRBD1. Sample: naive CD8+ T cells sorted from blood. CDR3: CASSLERTGANTEAFF. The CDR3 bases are TGTGCCAGCAGCTTAGAACGGACAGGAGCAAACACTGAAGCTTTCTTT.